The 10 T cell receptor beta chains reported below all come from one sample, sequenced in a study of T cells in Graves' hyperthyroidism and ophthalmopathy (dated by TCRdb to about 2019). The library was produced with multiplex PCR. Sequencing took place on an Illumina HiSeq 2000. The TCR beta CDR3 regions were amplified from the RNA transcripts. The TCR CDR3 was subjected to a first round of RT-PCR using the HTBI primer set and the Qiagen OneStep RT-PCR kit. The raw public reads went through TCRdb reprocessing: fastp at Q25, MiXCR clone calling, in-frame beta chains kept. Rows are unified per CDR3 protein, each entry keeping the most common DNA and genes. The sample table contains about 710,000 distinct CDR3 sequences; only one count was recorded for 15% to 20% of them. The ten largest make up under 9.5% of the sample. The sample taken for sequencing was blood. The origin of the receptors is a man aged 18 to 35 with Graves' hyperthyroidism.

This clonotype was seen more than once but under ten times. V and J are TRBV10-2 and TRBJ2-7, with D unclear. Trimming took 5 bases from V and 5 from J, leaving 13 bases between them. CDR3 length: 13 residues. Germline values: CDR1 WSHSY, CDR2 SAAADI. In DNA form, the CDR3 reads TGCGCCAGCAGTCATCAGGAATACCACGAGCAGTACTTC. Residues: CASSHQEYHEQYF.

The V and J genes are TRBV11-2 and TRBJ1-1; D gene uncertain. The CDR3 is made up of 15 amino acids. V was pared by 1 base and J by 4 bases, with 13 bases between. From germline, CDR1 is SGHAT and CDR2 FQNNGV. CDR3 amino acids: CASSLGYGSGTEAFF. The CDR3 DNA is TGTGCCAGCAGCTTAGGATATGGTTCAGGCACTGAAGCTTTCTTT.

The chain links TRBV20-1 to TRBJ2-7; D remains unclear. Between the trimmed V and J ends, which lost 6 bases and 1 base, there was a span of 7 bases. This CDR3 spans 11 amino acids. Germline V lookup: CDR1 DFQATT, CDR2 SNEGSKA (reference sequence). The CDR3 nucleotides are TGCAGTGCAATGGTGTCCTACGAGCAGTACTTC. Protein: CSAMVSYEQYF.

Ten or more counts support this clonotype. CDR3 loop: CATAGYNIQYF. CDR3 nucleotide sequence: TGTGCCACCGCCGGTTATAACATTCAGTACTTC. The chain links TRBV28 to TRBJ2-4; D unresolved. The CDR3 covers 11 residues. Germline V lookup: CDR1 MDHEN, CDR2 SYDVKM. V gave up 10 bases and J gave up 7 bases, with 11 bases separating them.

This clonotype was recorded at least ten times. V is TRBV24-1 and J is TRBJ2-7, with D perhaps matching TRBD1 or TRBD2 (5 bases each). The germline gives CDR1 KGHDR, CDR2 SFDVKD. The CDR3 runs to 15 residues. V was shortened by 6 bases and J by 3 bases, with 17 bases between the two germline ends. CDR3 loop: CATSRSLGRRYEQYF. Here the CDR3 DNA reads TGTGCCACCAGTAGAAGCCTGGGACGGCGCTACGAGCAGTACTTC.

The gene calls are TRBV7-6 and TRBJ2-1; D gene ambiguous. Germline CDR1 reads SGHVS; CDR2 reads FNYEAQ. Trimming stripped 5 bases from V and 4 bases from J, with 15 bases between. CDR3 length: 15 residues. CDR3 in amino acids: CASSRSLATYNEQFF. CDR3 nucleotides: TGTGCCAGCAGCCGTAGCCTTGCAACTTACAATGAGCAGTTCTTC.

This chain uses TRBV6-2 or TRBV6-3 with TRBJ1-5; the match to TRBD1 covers 9 bases. The germline V gene has CDR1 MNHEY and CDR2 SVGEGT. The CDR3 extends over 16 amino acids. J was trimmed by 5 bases and V by 4 bases; bases with no gene match: 9. Here the CDR3 DNA reads TGTGCCAGCAGTTCTCGCGGGACAGGGACACATCAGCCCCAGCATTTT. Translated, it gives CASSSRGTGTHQPQHF.

This rearrangement joins TRBV29-1 to TRBJ2-7; 9 bases align to TRBD1. The CDR3 loop spans 12 amino acids. V gave up 7 bases and J gave up 1 base; unmatched junction bases: 2. CDR1 is SQVTM and CDR2 is ANQGSEA in the germline V gene. The CDR3 is CSAGQGSYEQYF. Here the CDR3 DNA reads TGCAGCGCGGGACAGGGTTCCTACGAGCAGTACTTC.

In this sample, this clonotype turned up a few times. The gene calls are TRBV12-3 or TRBV12-4 and TRBJ2-3; D is unclear. The CDR3 has 16 amino acids. Trimming shortened V by 2 bases and J by 4 bases, and 16 bases separated the two germline ends. CDR3 bases: TGTGCCAGCAGTTTAATCCGGATCCCCACCCCAGATACGCAGTATTTT. Its protein is CASSLIRIPTPDTQYF.

This clonotype has a count of ten or more. V gene TRBV18 combines with J gene TRBJ1-1; possible D gene TRBD1, 5 bases. Germline V gene lookup returns CDR1 KGHSH and CDR2 LQKENI. V was cut by 2 bases and J by 5 bases, with 9 bases left in between. This CDR3 contains 13 residues. The CDR3 DNA is TGTGCCAGCTCACCAGGGGGGTTAACTGAAGCTTTCTTT. Protein product: CASSPGGLTEAFF.